The 20 T cell receptor beta chains below come from one sample, sequenced in a study of cytomegalovirus exposure and HLA in healthy donors. The PCR was carried out with 60 Vbeta primers and 13 Jbeta primers. Generated by immunoSEQ multiplex PCR, the TCRdb table keeps only in-frame clones and is missing some. The profile shows around 130,000 clones, about 80% of them singletons. The source material was PBMCs. Receptor source: a male donor in good health and CMV-seronegative.

This clone was observed a single time. The chain recombines TRBV6-5 with TRBJ1-4; 8 bases align to TRBD1. This CDR3 has 15 amino acids. Germline V lookup: CDR1 MNHEY, CDR2 SVGAGI. V was pared by 0 bases and J by 12 bases, with 9 bases of the junction left unmatched. CDR3 sequence reads: CASSYSTTGGSELFF. The CDR3 DNA reads as TGTGCCAGCAGTTACTCGACAACAGGGGGTTCGGAACTGTTTTTT.

The chain uses TRBV7-2 and TRBJ2-7; 9 nucleotides align to TRBD1. Looked up from germline, CDR1 is SGHTA and CDR2 is FQGNSA. The CDR3 has 15 amino acids. V was pared by 1 base and J by 4 bases, with 5 bases of the junction left unmatched. CDR3 amino acids: CASSLEGQGMYEQYF. The CDR3 coding sequence is TGTGCCAGCAGCTTAGAAGGACAGGGGATGTACGAGCAGTACTTC.

In its sample, this clone was seen once. V and J are TRBV4-3 and TRBJ1-5; D not certain. Germline V gene lookup returns CDR1 LGHNA and CDR2 YSLEER. The CDR3 consists of 14 residues. V was clipped by 0 bases and J by 4 bases, with 7 bases between them. CDR3 sequence: CASSQDVGNQPQHF. CDR3 sequence (DNA): TGCGCCAGCAGCCAAGACGTCGGGAATCAGCCCCAGCATTTT.

This rearrangement joins TRBV11-1 to TRBJ2-2, with 11 bases identical to TRBD2. J was trimmed by 6 bases and V by 5 bases; bases with no gene match: 11. Germline V gene lookup returns CDR1 SGHAT and CDR2 FQDESV (reference sequence). The CDR3 is made up of 17 amino acids. The CDR3 loop reads CASSLGPIAGGSGELFF. In nucleotides, the CDR3 is TGTGCCAGCAGCCTAGGACCCATAGCGGGAGGGTCCGGGGAGCTGTTTTTT.

CDR3: CASSPLRNTGTGGDYGYTF. CDR3 nucleotides: TGTGCCAGCTCACCACTACGAAATACGGGGACAGGGGGCGACTATGGCTACACCTTC. The rearrangement uses TRBV18 and TRBJ1-2; 12 nucleotides align to TRBD1. Germline V CDR1 and CDR2: KGHSH, LQKENI. V lost 1 base, J lost 3 bases, and 12 bases stayed unmatched. The CDR3 sequence is 19 residues long.

CDR3 loop: CASSQGPGGNTEAFF. CDR3 nucleotide sequence: TGCGCCAGCAGCCAAGGCCCAGGGGGAAACACTGAAGCTTTCTTT. The chain joins TRBV4-1 to TRBJ1-1, with 7 nucleotides matching TRBD1. V lost 1 base to trimming and J lost 2 bases; unmatched junction nucleotides: 4. CDR3 length equals 15 residues. The germline gives CDR1 MGHRA, CDR2 YSYEKL.

As regards this clone: This specimen includes other DNA sequences encoding the same CDR3. In DNA, the CDR3 is TGCGCCAGCAGCTCTGGACAGGGCGCAACTAATGAAAAACTGTTTTTT. Protein: CASSSGQGATNEKLFF. The chain couples TRBV5-1 to TRBJ1-4; 8 nucleotides align to TRBD1. Germline assignment: CDR1 SGHRS and CDR2 YFSETQ. Trimming took 3 bases from V and 0 from J; bases not matched to a gene: 4. The length of the CDR3 is 16 residues.

The chain employs TRBV19 and TRBJ2-7, with a weak D call TRBD1 (5 bases). CDR3 length: 13 residues. With 2 bases removed from V and 1 base from J, the gap between germline ends came to 6 bases. Germline values: CDR1 LNHDA, CDR2 SQIVND (reference sequence). The chain's CDR3 is CASSIQGSYEQYF. The DNA of the CDR3 is TGTGCCAGTAGTATACAGGGTTCCTACGAGCAGTACTTC. Full variable domain (rest looked up from reference TRBV19 and TRBJ2-7): DGGITQSPKYLFRKEGQNVTLSCEQNLNHDAMYWYRQDPGQGLRLIYYSQIVNDFQKGDIAEGYSVSREKKESFPLTVTSAQKNPTAFYLCASSIQGSYEQYFGPGTRLTVT.

V and J are TRBV5-4 and TRBJ2-3, with 8 bases aligning to TRBD2. The CDR3 consists of 15 residues. With 0 bases clipped from V and 5 bases from J, the junction kept 5 bases outside the gene matches. Per the germline V gene, CDR1 is SGHNT and CDR2 is YYREEE (reference sequence). This CDR3 is CASSLVAGGEDTQYF. DNA for the CDR3: TGTGCCAGCAGCTTGGTGGCGGGGGGTGAAGATACGCAGTATTTT.

The chain is built from TRBV7-9 and TRBJ2-7; the D gene is possibly TRBD1 (5 bases). This CDR3 contains 15 residues. Trimming cost V 8 bases and J 3 bases, with 20 bases left between them. Germline V gene data show CDR1 as SEHNR and CDR2 as FQNEAQ (reference sequence). In DNA form, the CDR3 reads TGTGCCAGCCAAAACGGGTCTAGGGGATACTACGAGCAGTACTTC. It translates to CASQNGSRGYYEQYF.

This sequence joins TRBV25-1 and TRBJ2-2, with 9 bases aligning to TRBD1. The CDR3 loop spans 16 amino acids. The trim removed 5 bases at V and 6 bases at J, leaving 10 bases unmatched. Per germline, CDR1 MGHDK and CDR2 SYGVNS. The CDR3 loop is CASSKPGQGDAGELFF. The CDR3 DNA sequence: TGTGCCAGCAGTAAACCGGGACAGGGTGATGCCGGGGAGCTGTTTTTT.

This rearrangement joins TRBV2 to TRBJ1-2, with D perhaps TRBD1 (5 bases). The CDR3 loop spans 14 amino acids. Trimming removed 4 bases from V and 4 bases from J, with 13 bases in between. Germline assignment: CDR1 SNHLY and CDR2 FYNNEI. In DNA form, the CDR3 reads TGTGCCAGCAGTGGGCCAGGGCCGGGCTATGGCTACACCTTC. Its translation is CASSGPGPGYGYTF.

V usage is TRBV7-2 and J usage is TRBJ2-7, with 9 bases that match TRBD1. Germline V gives CDR1 SGHTA, CDR2 FQGNSA. The CDR3 loop spans 15 amino acids. Trimming removed 6 bases from V and 3 bases from J; junction bases left unmatched: 9. The CDR3 DNA sequence: TGTGCCAGCAGGCTGCCGGGACAGGGAAGCTACGAGCAGTACTTC. It encodes CASRLPGQGSYEQYF.

This rearrangement joins TRBV5-4 to TRBJ2-7; tentative D call: TRBD2 (5 bases). The germline gives CDR1 SGHNT, CDR2 YYREEE (reference sequence). The CDR3 runs 14 residues. Between the trimmed V and J ends, which lost 3 bases and 4 bases, there was a span of 14 bases. The CDR3 bases are TGTGCCAGCAGCTCGGAAAACGGGAAGTACGAGCAGTACTTC. This translates into CASSSENGKYEQYF.

This sequence joins TRBV6-1 and TRBJ1-3, with no clear D. Between the trimmed V and J ends, which lost 6 bases and 2 bases, there was a span of 11 bases. The CDR3 extends over 14 amino acids. Germline V gene sequence: CDR1 MNHNS, CDR2 SASEGT. CDR3 DNA: TGTGCCAGCAGAGGACTGGCAACTGGAAACACCATATATTTT. It is translated as CASRGLATGNTIYF.

The chain joins TRBV4-3 to TRBJ1-3; D may be TRBD1 (5 bases). The CDR3 loop spans 13 amino acids. V gave up 1 base and J gave up 4 bases, with 5 bases separating them. The germline V gene encodes CDR1 LGHNA and CDR2 YSLEER. CDR3 DNA: TGCGCCAGCAGCCAAGGGACAGGAAACACCATATATTTT. Protein: CASSQGTGNTIYF.

This chain links TRBV30 with TRBJ1-6; 10 bases fit TRBD1. Germline lookup yields CDR1 GTSNPN and CDR2 SVGIG (reference sequence). With V trimmed by 4 bases and J by 9 bases, 9 bases remained unmatched. This CDR3 has 15 amino acids. CDR3 region: CAWNGDRGLGSPLHF. The CDR3 region has the DNA TGTGCCTGGAACGGCGACAGGGGGCTTGGTTCACCCCTCCACTTT.

The chain carries TRBV7-9 and TRBJ1-4; 7 bases line up with TRBD1. This CDR3 comprises 14 residues. CDR1 is SEHNR and CDR2 is FQNEAQ in the germline V gene (reference sequence). Trimming at V came to 4 bases and at J to 7 bases, leaving 6 bases not matched to a gene. The CDR3: CASSSTGTGEKLFF. The CDR3 DNA follows: TGTGCCAGCAGCTCGACAGGGACGGGTGAAAAACTGTTTTTT.

The chain links TRBV6-6 to TRBJ2-7, with D perhaps matching TRBD1 (6 bases). Per germline, CDR1 MNHNY and CDR2 SVGAGI (reference sequence). V lost 5 bases and J 1 base, leaving 12 bases between the germline ends. There are 14 residues in the CDR3. The CDR3 DNA follows: TGTGCCAGCAGTCTCGACAGGAAATCCTACGAGCAGTACTTC. It codes for CASSLDRKSYEQYF.

The rearrangement joins TRBV7-2 to TRBJ2-3; 8 nucleotides line up with TRBD1. The V and J ends lost 5 bases and 6 bases, in that order; junction bases with no gene match: 7. CDR1 SGHTA and CDR2 FQGNSA come from the germline V gene. This CDR3 region has 14 residues. As DNA, the CDR3 is TGTGCCAGCAGCCCTCGGACAGGGTGGGATACGCAGTATTTT. As protein: CASSPRTGWDTQYF. The variable domain in full, completed from reference TRBV7-2 and TRBJ2-3, reads GAGVSQSPSNKVTEKGKDVELRCDPISGHTALYWYRQSLGQGLEFLIYFQGNSAPDKSGLPSDRFSAERTGGSVSTLTIQRTQQEDSAVYLCASSPRTGWDTQYFGPGTRLTVL.